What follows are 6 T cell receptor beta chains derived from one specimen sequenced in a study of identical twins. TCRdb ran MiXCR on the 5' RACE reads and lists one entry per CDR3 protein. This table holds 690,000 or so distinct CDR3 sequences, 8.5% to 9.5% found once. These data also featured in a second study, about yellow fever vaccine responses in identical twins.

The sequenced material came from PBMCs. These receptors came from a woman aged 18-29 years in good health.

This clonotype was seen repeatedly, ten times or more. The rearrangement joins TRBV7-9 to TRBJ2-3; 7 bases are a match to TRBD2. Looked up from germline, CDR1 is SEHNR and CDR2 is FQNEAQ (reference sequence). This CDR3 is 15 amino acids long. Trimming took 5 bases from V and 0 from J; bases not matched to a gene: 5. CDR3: CASSPGRESTDTQYF. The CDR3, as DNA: TGTGCCAGCAGCCCGGGGAGGGAAAGCACAGATACGCAGTATTTT.

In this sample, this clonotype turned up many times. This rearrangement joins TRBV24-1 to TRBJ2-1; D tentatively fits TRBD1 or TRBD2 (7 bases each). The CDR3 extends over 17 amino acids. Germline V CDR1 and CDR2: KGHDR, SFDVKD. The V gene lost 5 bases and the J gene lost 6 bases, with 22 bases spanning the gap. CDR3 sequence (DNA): TGTGCCACCAGTGCCCGCCTCGCAGCAGGGGGGGGCAATGAGCAGTTCTTC. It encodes CATSARLAAGGGNEQFF.

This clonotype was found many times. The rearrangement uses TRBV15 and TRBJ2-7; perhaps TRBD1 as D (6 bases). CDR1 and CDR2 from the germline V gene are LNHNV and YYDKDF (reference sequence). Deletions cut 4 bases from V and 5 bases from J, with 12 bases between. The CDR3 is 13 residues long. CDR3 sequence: CATSKYRVDEQYF. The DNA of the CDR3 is TGTGCCACCAGCAAATACAGGGTAGACGAGCAGTACTTC.

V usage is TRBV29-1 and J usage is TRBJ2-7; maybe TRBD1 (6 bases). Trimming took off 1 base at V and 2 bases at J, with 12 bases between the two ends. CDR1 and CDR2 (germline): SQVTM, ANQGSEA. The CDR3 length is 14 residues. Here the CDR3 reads CSVEVRGPTYEQYF. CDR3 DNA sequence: TGCAGCGTTGAAGTCAGGGGACCTACCTACGAGCAGTACTTC.

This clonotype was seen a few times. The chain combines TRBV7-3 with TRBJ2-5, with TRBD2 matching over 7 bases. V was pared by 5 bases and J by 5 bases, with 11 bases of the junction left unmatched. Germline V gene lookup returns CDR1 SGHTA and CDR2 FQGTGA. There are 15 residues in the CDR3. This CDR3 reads CASSASSGEWETQYF. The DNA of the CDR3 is TGTGCCAGCAGCGCCTCTAGCGGAGAGTGGGAGACCCAGTACTTC.

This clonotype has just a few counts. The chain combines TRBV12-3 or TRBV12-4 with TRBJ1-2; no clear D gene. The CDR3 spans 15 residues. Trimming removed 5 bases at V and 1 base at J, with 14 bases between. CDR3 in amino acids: CASSPARTFNYGYTF. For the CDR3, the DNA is TGTGCCAGCAGTCCAGCACGGACGTTTAACTATGGCTACACCTTC.